This entry features one TCR beta chain sequence. The sample holds many counts of this clonotype. It lacks a known antigen. The input lacks base qualities; no much larger clone sits a single base away. There are 16 amino acids in the CDR3, from cysteine to phenylalanine inclusive. Only the CDR3 DNA stays, 48 bases, in frame from base 1. The germline V end is reduced by 4 bases and the J end by 2 bases; junction bases left unmatched: 12. CDR1 and CDR2 are read off the germline V gene as SGDLS and YYNGEE. Library preparation employed 5' RACE. The sequencer was a NextSeq 500. To correct for sequencing error and PCR bias, the TCR library protocol tagged individual cDNA molecules with unique molecular identifiers. TCR alpha and beta chains were both sequenced, and the abundances of alpha and beta sequences in each sample were closely correlated with each other. On the study's bioinformatics: Decombinator V4 was used to annotate the V gene, J gene and CDR3 of the TCR sequences. TCRs were defined as expanded if a significant change between any two time points was detected under a Poisson model with p below 0.0001. Abundances of TCRs were expressed as counts per million after normalisation to the total number of TCRs sequenced in each sample. TRAV1-2 paired with TRAJ12, TRAJ20 or TRAJ33 defined MAIT TCRs, while TRAV10 paired with TRAJ18 defined iNKT TCRs. A search of VDJdb, accessed on 1 November 2021, was run for TCRs annotated to CMV, EBV and SARS-CoV-2, with TCRs annotated for multiple antigens excluded. TCRdb took the public reads, trimmed them with fastp at Q25, ran MiXCR for clone calling and kept in-frame beta chains. Each record represents a unique CDR3 protein, reported with the most common genes and DNA among its rows. The authors' filters were not applied to this entry. The sample profile shows around 60,000 distinct CDR3 sequences; roughly 10% of them were found once. Jointly, the top ten make up over 8.5% of the sample.

The data originate from a study of early T cells in non-severe SARS-CoV-2 infection (dated by TCRdb to about 2021). A note on the overall study: Because TCR sequencing was done on bulk RNA from unsorted whole blood, the alpha and beta chains could not be paired. Broader findings and caveats from the paper: Matching against VDJdb was skewed toward anti-spike CD8 responses, likely underestimated virus-specific expansions, and missed private and CD4 specificities.

This was a case-control study nested in a cohort of healthcare workers in London, UK, who had nasopharyngeal swab PCR tests and blood samples taken every week. Healthcare workers were recruited between 23 and 31 March 2020, during the week of the UK lockdown, and were followed weekly for up to 16 weeks. The TCR originated in an adult who was a healthcare worker with PCR-confirmed SARS-CoV-2 infection or an uninfected control (not recorded which). The sequence is built from TRBV9 and TRBJ2-7; the junction holds 7 bases that match TRBD2. The sequenced sample was whole blood. In nucleotide form, the sequence is TGTGCCAGCAGCCGCACAACTACGGGGGGTCCCTACGAGCAGTACTTC. Translation gives CASSRTTTGGPYEQYF.